Listed below are T cell receptor beta chains from one sample, sequenced in a study of cytomegalovirus exposure and HLA in healthy donors. Assay used: immunoSEQ multiplex PCR; TCRdb lists only in-frame clones, some missing. This table has approximately 100,000 clones, approximately 79% appearing once. Sequences were obtained from PBMCs. These receptors were collected from a woman aged 40-49 years in good health and CMV-seronegative. The conserved cysteine and the conserved F or W are not part of the CDR3 here.

v_gene	j_gene	len	CDR3aa
TRBV30	TRBJ2-7	13	AWSVGAGDPYEQY
TRBV27	TRBJ2-2	18	ASSSGLAGPLSIYTGELF
TRBV7-8	TRBJ2-5	17	ASSSSPGASGGLQETQY
TRBV5-4	TRBJ2-5	10	ASSSISGAQY
TRBV27	TRBJ1-5	12	ASSKQGQDQPQH
TRBV30	TRBJ2-7	12	AWSPGQGAVGGY
TRBV9	TRBJ1-1	11	ASSVNSNTEAF
TRBV9	TRBJ2-5	12	ASSVEGRGETQY
TRBV19	TRBJ2-5	13	ASRSGASGQETQY
TRBV10-1	TRBJ2-7	10	ASSGPEEEQY
TRBV5-6	TRBJ2-1	10	ASSSLRGEQF
TRBV11-2	TRBJ2-5	14	ASSLAGTGRGETQY
TRBV28	TRBJ1-3	11	ASIQGYRNTIY
TRBV5-5	TRBJ1-2	11	ASSATEDYGYT
TRBV11-2	TRBJ2-5	12	ASSPTGIGETQY
TRBV19	TRBJ1-6	12	ASSVGGVSSPLH
TRBV4-2	TRBJ2-3	12	ASSQPTAADTQY
TRBV7-2	.	12	ASSLRVGGHEQY
TRBV27	TRBJ1-4	12	ASSYDREEEKLF
TRBV1	TRBJ2-2	19	TSSQEGVWDREWKKAGELF
TRBV9	TRBJ1-2	13	ASSGLTNSGYGYT
TRBV14	TRBJ2-1	10	ASSRTVGITF
TRBV6-6	TRBJ2-7	13	ASSDSGLGFLEQY
TRBV27	TRBJ1-6	14	ASTAESGMRTSPLH
TRBV21-1	TRBJ1-1	11	ASSNPGGGKAF